The sequence of this T cell receptor (beta chain) was determined in a study of tumor and adjacent non-tumor tissue in lung cancer. Overall study context: Stage I to III disease affected about nine men and about 5 women aged about 30 to 85. Each sample yielded 4 million to 5 million productive TCRbeta reads on average.

In the case of this clonotype: Its target is not known. One end of the junction is discordant with germline, which a read error may explain.

Overall study results and limits: Shorter survival was associated with higher TCR diversity in tumors.

RNA was extracted from bulk tissue without any cell sorting. More than 3 cm separated this lung sample from the edge of the tumor. TCRbeta libraries were built with three rounds of nested PCR, modified from ARM-PCR. In TCRdb, the multiplex PCR reads were re-called with MiXCR into one record per CDR3 protein. In the table there are about 77,000 distinct CDR3 sequences, about 80% of which are singletons. The CDR3 is 11 residues long. Germline V lookup: CDR1 WSHSY, CDR2 SAAADI. The source is a man aged 65-85 years with non-small cell lung cancer. The sample taken for sequencing was distant non-tumor lung tissue. This chain connects TRBV10-2 to TRBJ2-2; D assignment may be TRBD1 or TRBD2 (5 bases each). The CDR3 DNA reads TGCGCCAACAGTGACACCGGGGACCTGTTTTTT. This encodes CANSDTGDLFF.